These 6 T cell receptor beta chains were sequenced from one sample in a study of cytomegalovirus exposure and HLA in healthy donors. The PCR employed 60 Vbeta primers together with 13 Jbeta primers. Clones were read by immunoSEQ multiplex PCR, and TCRdb kept only the in-frame ones, dropping some. The table includes about 110,000 clones, roughly four fifths detected once. Sequenced material: PBMCs. The receptors were sampled from a man younger than 40 in good health and CMV-seropositive.

J is TRBJ2-3 and V is TRBV5-1, with D possibly TRBD2 on 8 matching bases. Germline V gene sequence: CDR1 SGHRS, CDR2 YFSETQ. The CDR3 has 18 amino acids. Trimming left V 1 base short and J 2 bases short, with 20 bases between. The CDR3 DNA sequence: TGCGCCAGCAGCTTGTCAGGGGGGACTAGGGTCAACACAGATACGCAGTATTTT. Residues: CASSLSGGTRVNTDTQYF.

The chain carries TRBV21-1 and TRBJ2-3; TRBD1 is taken as the D call from the table, unchecked against the DNA. TRBV21-1 constitutes a pseudogene. The CDR3 extends over 16 amino acids. The CDR3 DNA reads TGTGCCAGCAGCAAAGCCCAGGGTACGGCCCCAAATACGCAGTATTTT. Translating it yields CASSKAQGTAPNTQYF.

This clone appeared a few times. The chain recombines TRBV30 with TRBJ1-1; no definite D call. The CDR3 length is 13 residues. Trimming cost V 4 bases and J 1 base, with 10 bases left between them. Germline CDR1 reads GTSNPN; CDR2 reads SVGIG (reference sequence). The CDR3 sequence: CAWNTQPNTEAFF. Written as DNA, the CDR3 is TGTGCCTGGAACACACAGCCGAACACTGAAGCTTTCTTT. Complete variable domain (other parts from reference TRBV30 and TRBJ1-1): SQTIHQWPATLVQPVGSPLSLECTVEGTSNPNLYWYRQAAGRGLQLLFYSVGIGQISSEVPQNLSASRPQDRQFILSSKKLLLSDSGFYLCAWNTQPNTEAFFGQGTRLTVV.

The CDR3 region is CASSDLISGNTIYF. DNA of the CDR3: TGTGCCAGCAGCGACTTAATCTCTGGAAACACCATATATTTT. The V and J genes are TRBV5-5 and TRBJ1-3, with no clear D. The V gene's germline CDR1 is SGHKS and CDR2 YYEKEE (reference sequence). The ends were cut back, 4 bases at V and 0 bases at J, with 8 bases in the middle. The CDR3 is 14 amino acids.

This clone was recorded at least ten times. The same CDR3 can be traced to other DNA sequences in this sample. The J gene is TRBJ2-7, the V gene TRBV5-1; 7 bases fit TRBD1. The CDR3 loop spans 14 amino acids. The germline CDR1 and CDR2 sequences are SGHRS and YFSETQ. The CDR3 DNA reads TGTGCCAGCAGCTTAGGGGGCTTCAGCTACGAGCAGTACGTC. Its translation is CASSLGGFSYEQYV.

The rearrangement links TRBV2 to TRBJ2-1; 11 bases are shared with TRBD2. There are 16 residues in the CDR3. Looked up from germline, CDR1 is SNHLY and CDR2 is FYNNEI. The junction had 3 bases not matched to a gene; V was cut back by 2 bases and J by 3 bases. This CDR3 is CASSERLAGHYNEQFF. CDR3 DNA: TGTGCCAGCAGTGAAAGACTAGCGGGGCACTACAATGAGCAGTTCTTC.